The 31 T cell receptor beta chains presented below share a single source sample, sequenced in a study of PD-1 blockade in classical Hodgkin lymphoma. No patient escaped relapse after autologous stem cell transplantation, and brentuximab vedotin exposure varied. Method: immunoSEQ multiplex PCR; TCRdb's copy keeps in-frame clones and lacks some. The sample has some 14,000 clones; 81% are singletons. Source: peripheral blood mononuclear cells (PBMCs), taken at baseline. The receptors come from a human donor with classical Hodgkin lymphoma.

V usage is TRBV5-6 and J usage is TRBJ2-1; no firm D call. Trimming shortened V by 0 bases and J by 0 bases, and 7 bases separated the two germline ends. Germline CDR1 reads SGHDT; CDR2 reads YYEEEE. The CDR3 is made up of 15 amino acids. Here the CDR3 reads CASSLGWNSYNEQFF. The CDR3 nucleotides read TGTGCCAGCAGCTTGGGATGGAACTCCTACAATGAGCAGTTCTTC.

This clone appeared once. The CDR3 loop reads CASSSSSGVETQYF. The CDR3 nucleotides are TGCGCCAGCAGCTCCAGTTCGGGAGTAGAGACCCAGTACTTC. This chain joins TRBV5-1 and TRBJ2-5, with a weak D call TRBD2 (6 bases). CDR1 SGHRS and CDR2 YFSETQ come from the germline V gene. V dropped 3 bases and J dropped 4 bases, with 13 bases sitting between them. The CDR3 sequence is 14 residues long.

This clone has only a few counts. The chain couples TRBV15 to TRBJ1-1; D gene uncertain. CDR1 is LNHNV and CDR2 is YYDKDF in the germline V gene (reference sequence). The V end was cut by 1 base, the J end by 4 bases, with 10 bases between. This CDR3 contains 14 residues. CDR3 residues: CATSRVEVFTEAFF. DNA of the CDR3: TGTGCCACCAGCAGAGTGGAGGTCTTCACTGAAGCTTTCTTT. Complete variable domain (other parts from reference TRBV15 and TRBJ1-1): DAMVIQNPRYQVTQFGKPVTLSCSQTLNHNVMYWYQQKSSQAPKLLFHYYDKDFNNEADTPDNFQSRRPNTSFCFLDIRSPGLGDTAMYLCATSRVEVFTEAFFGQGTRLTVV.

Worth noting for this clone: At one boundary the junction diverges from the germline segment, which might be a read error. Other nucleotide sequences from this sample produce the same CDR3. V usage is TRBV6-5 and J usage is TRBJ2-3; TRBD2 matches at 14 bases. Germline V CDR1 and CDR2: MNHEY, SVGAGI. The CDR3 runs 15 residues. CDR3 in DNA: TGTGCCACCCAGACTAGCGGGGGGGCATCGTATACACAGTATTTT. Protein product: CATQTSGGASYTQYF.

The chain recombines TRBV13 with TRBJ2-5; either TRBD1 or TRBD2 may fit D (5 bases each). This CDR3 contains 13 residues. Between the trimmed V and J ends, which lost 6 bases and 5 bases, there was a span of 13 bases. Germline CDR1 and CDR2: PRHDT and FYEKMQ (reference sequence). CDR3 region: CASSSLGTETQYF. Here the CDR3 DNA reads TGTGCCAGCAGTTCACTAGGGACGGAGACCCAGTACTTC.

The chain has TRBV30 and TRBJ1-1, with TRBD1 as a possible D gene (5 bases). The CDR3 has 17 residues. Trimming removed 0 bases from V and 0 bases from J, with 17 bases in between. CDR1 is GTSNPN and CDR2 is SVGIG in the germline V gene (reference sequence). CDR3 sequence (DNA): TGTGCCTGGAGTGTATCCCGGTGGGGACTCATGAACACTGAAGCTTTCTTT. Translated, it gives CAWSVSRWGLMNTEAFF.

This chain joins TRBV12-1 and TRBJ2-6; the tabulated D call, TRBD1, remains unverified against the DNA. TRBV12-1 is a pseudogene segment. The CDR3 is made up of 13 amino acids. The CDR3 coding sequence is TGTGCCATAGGACAAAGTCGGGCCAACGTCCTGACTTTC. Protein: CAIGQSRANVLTF.

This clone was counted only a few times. DNA of the CDR3: TGTGCCAGCAACCCAGGGGGTAGGGCCTACGAGCAGTACTTC. Translated: CASNPGGRAYEQYF. V is TRBV9 and J is TRBJ2-7; TRBD1 matches 7 bases. J gave up 2 bases and V 6 bases, and 8 bases lay outside the gene matches. Germline CDR1 and CDR2: SGDLS and YYNGEE. The CDR3 loop spans 14 amino acids. The full variable domain, rest sourced from reference TRBV9 and TRBJ2-7, is DSGVTQTPKHLITATGQRVTLRCSPRSGDLSVYWYQQSLDQGLQFLIQYYNGEERAKGNILERFSAQQFPDLHSELNLSSLELGDSALYFCASNPGGRAYEQYFGPGTRLTVT.

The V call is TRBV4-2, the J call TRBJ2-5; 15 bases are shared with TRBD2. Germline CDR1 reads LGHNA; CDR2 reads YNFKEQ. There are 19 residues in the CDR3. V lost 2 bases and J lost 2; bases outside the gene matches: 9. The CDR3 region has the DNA TGTGCCAGCAGCCAACGGTGGCCAGGGACTAGCGGGGGGCAAGAGACCCAGTACTTC. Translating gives CASSQRWPGTSGGQETQYF.

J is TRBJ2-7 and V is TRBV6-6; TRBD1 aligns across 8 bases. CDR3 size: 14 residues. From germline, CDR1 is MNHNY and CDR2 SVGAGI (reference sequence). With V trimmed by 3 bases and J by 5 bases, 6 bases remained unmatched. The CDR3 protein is CASSYGQGANEQYF. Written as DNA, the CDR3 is TGTGCCAGCAGTTATGGGCAGGGGGCTAACGAGCAGTACTTC.

The chain's CDR3 is CASRADGTNYGYTF. For the CDR3, the DNA is TGTGCCAGCAGAGCCGACGGGACTAACTATGGCTACACCTTC. The J gene is TRBJ1-2, the V gene TRBV13; D not resolved. Germline V CDR1 and CDR2: PRHDT, FYEKMQ (reference sequence). There are 14 residues in the CDR3. V lost 6 bases to trimming and J lost 0 bases, with 11 bases between them.

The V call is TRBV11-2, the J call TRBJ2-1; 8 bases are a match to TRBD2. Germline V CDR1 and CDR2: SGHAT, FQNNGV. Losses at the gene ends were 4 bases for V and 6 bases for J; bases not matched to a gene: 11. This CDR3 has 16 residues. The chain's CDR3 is CASSSLLGGGFNEQFF. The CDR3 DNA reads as TGTGCCAGCAGCTCCCTCCTCGGCGGGGGGTTCAATGAGCAGTTCTTC. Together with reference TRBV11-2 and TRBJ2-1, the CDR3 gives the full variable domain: EAGVAQSPRYKIIEKRQSVAFWCNPISGHATLYWYQQILGQGPKLLIQFQNNGVVDDSQLPKDRFSAERLKGVDSTLKIQPAKLEDSAVYLCASSSLLGGGFNEQFFGPGTRLTVL.

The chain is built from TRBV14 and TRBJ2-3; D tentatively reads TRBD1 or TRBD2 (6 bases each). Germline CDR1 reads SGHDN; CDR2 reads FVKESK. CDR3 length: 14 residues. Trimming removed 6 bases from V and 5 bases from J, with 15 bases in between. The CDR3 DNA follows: TGTGCCAGCAGGCAGTGGGGGGCCGGAGATACGCAGTATTTT. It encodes CASRQWGAGDTQYF.

The DNA of the CDR3 is TGCGCCAGCAGCCCGGGGACAGGTCGGAGTGGGGAGACCCAGTACTTC. It encodes CASSPGTGRSGETQYF. The rearrangement links TRBV5-1 to TRBJ2-5; 8 bases align to TRBD1. The germline V gene has CDR1 SGHRS and CDR2 YFSETQ. V lost 4 bases to trimming and J lost 5 bases; unmatched junction nucleotides: 13. The CDR3 contains 16 residues.

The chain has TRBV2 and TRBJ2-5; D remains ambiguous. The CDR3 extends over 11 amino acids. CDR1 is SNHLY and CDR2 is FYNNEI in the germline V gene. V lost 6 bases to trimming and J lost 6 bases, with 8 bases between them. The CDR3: CASRRSKTQYF. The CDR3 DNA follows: TGTGCCAGCAGGCGCTCAAAGACCCAGTACTTC. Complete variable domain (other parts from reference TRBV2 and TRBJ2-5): EPEVTQTPSHQVTQMGQEVILRCVPISNHLYFYWYRQILGQKVEFLVSFYNNEISEKSEIFDDQFSVERPDGSNFTLKIRSTKLEDSAMYFCASRRSKTQYFGPGTRLLVL.

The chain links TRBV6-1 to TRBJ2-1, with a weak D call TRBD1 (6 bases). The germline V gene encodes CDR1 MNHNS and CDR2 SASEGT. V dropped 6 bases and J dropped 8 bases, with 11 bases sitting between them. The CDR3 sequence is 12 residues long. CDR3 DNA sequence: TGTGCCAGCAGCACAGGGTTGGATGAGCAGTTCTTC. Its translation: CASSTGLDEQFF.

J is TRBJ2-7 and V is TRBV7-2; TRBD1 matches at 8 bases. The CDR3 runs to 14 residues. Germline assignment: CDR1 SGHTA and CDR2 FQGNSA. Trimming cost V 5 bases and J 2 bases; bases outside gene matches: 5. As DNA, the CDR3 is TGTGCCAGCAGCAGTCAGGGGGCCGCCTACGAGCAGTACTTC. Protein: CASSSQGAAYEQYF. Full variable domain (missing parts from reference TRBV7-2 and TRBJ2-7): GAGVSQSPSNKVTEKGKDVELRCDPISGHTALYWYRQSLGQGLEFLIYFQGNSAPDKSGLPSDRFSAERTGGSVSTLTIQRTQQEDSAVYLCASSSQGAAYEQYFGPGTRLTVT.

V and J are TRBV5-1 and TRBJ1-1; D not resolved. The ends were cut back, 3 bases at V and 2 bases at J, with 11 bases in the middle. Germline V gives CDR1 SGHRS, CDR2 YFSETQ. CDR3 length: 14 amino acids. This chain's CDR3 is CASSSGLPNTEAFF. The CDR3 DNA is TGCGCCAGCAGCTCCGGACTCCCAAACACTGAAGCTTTCTTT.

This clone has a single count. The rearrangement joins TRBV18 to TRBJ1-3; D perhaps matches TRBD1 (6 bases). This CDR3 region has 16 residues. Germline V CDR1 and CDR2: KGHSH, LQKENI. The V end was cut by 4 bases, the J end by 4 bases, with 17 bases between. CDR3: CASSRSGTRLGNTIYF. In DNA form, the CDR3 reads TGTGCCAGCTCACGATCCGGGACACGGCTGGGAAACACCATATATTTT.

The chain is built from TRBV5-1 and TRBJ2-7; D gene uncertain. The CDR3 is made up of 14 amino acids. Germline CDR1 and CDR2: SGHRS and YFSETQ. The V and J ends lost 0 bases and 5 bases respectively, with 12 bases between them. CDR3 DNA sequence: TGCGCCAGCAGCTTGGGACTCCCCCTGGACGAGCAGTACTTC. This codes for CASSLGLPLDEQYF.

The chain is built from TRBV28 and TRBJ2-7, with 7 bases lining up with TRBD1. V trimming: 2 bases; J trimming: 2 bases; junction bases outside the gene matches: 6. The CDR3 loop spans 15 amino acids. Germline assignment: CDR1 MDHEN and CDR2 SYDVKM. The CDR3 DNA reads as TGTGCCAGCAGTTTACTGTGGGACAGAGCCTACGAGCAGTACTTC. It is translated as CASSLLWDRAYEQYF.

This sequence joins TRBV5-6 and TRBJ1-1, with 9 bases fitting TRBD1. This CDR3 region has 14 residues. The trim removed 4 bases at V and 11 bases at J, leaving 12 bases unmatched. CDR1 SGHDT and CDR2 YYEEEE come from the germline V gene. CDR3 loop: CASSPGTGWVDAFF. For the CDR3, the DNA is TGTGCCAGCAGCCCTGGGACAGGGTGGGTTGACGCTTTCTTT.

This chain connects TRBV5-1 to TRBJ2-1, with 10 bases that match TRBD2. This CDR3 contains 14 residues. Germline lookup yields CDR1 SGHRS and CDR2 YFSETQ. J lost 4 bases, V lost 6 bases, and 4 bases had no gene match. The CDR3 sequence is CASKTSGAYNEQFF. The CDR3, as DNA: TGCGCCAGCAAAACTAGCGGGGCTTACAATGAGCAGTTCTTC. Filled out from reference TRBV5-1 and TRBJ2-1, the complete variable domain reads KAGVTQTPRYLIKTRGQQVTLSCSPISGHRSVSWYQQTPGQGLQFLFEYFSETQRNKGNFPGRFSGRQFSNSRSEMNVSTLELGDSALYLCASKTSGAYNEQFFGPGTRLTVL.

CDR3 sequence: CASSPQDGLTEAFF. CDR3 bases: TGTGCCAGCAGCCCTCAGGACGGCTTGACTGAAGCTTTCTTT. The chain couples TRBV9 to TRBJ1-1; no firm D call. V shed 4 bases and J shed 5 bases, with 15 bases lying between them. The CDR3 extends over 14 amino acids. Germline CDR1 and CDR2: SGDLS and YYNGEE.

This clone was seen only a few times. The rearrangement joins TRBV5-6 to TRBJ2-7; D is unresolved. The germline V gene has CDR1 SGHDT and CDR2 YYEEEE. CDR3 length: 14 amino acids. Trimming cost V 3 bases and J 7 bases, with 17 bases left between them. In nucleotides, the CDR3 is TGTGCCAGCAGCTACGGACCGTTGGTAGGAGAGCAGTACTTC. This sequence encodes CASSYGPLVGEQYF.

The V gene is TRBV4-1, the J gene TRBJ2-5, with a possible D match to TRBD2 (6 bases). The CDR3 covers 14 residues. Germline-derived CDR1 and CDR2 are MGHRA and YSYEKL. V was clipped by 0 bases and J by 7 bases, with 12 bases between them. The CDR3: CASSQERTGGTQYF. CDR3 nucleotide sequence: TGCGCCAGCAGCCAAGAGAGGACCGGGGGGACCCAGTACTTC.

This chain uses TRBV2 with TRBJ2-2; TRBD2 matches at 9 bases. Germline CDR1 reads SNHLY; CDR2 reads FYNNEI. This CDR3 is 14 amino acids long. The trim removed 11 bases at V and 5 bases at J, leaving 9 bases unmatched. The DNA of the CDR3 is TGTGCCGGTGGGACTAGCTTAAATACCGGGGAGCTGTTTTTT. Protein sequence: CAGGTSLNTGELFF. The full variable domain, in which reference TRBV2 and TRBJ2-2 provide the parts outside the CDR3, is EPEVTQTPSHQVTQMGQEVILRCVPISNHLYFYWYRQILGQKVEFLVSFYNNEISEKSEIFDDQFSVERPDGSNFTLKIRSTKLEDSAMYFCAGGTSLNTGELFFGEGSRLTVL.

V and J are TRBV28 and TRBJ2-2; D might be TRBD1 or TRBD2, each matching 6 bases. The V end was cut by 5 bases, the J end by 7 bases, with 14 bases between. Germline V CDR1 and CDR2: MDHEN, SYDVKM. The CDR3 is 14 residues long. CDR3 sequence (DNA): TGTGCCAGCAGTATGGGGGCGGGGTTCGGGGAGCTGTTTTTT. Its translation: CASSMGAGFGELFF.

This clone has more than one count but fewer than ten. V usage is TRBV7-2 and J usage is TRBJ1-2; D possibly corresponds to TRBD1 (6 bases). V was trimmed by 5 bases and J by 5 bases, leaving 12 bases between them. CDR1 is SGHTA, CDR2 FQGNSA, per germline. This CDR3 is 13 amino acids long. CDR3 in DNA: TGTGCCAGCAGCCGGGAAGGGACATATGGCTACACCTTC. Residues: CASSREGTYGYTF.

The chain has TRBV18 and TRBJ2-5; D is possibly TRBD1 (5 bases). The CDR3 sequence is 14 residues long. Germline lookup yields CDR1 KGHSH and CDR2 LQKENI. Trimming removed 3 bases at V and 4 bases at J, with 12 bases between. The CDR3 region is CASSPQGGRETQYF. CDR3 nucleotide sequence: TGTGCCAGCTCACCCCAGGGTGGCCGAGAGACCCAGTACTTC. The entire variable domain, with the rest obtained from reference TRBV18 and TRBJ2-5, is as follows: NAGVMQNPRHLVRRRGQEARLRCSPMKGHSHVYWYRQLPEEGLKFMVYLQKENIIDESGMPKERFSAEFPKEGPSILRIQQVVRGDSAAYFCASSPQGGRETQYFGPGTRLLVL.

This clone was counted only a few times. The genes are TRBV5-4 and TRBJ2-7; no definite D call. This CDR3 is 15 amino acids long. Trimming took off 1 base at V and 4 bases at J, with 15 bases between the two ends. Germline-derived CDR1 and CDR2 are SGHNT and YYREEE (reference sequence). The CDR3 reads CASSLSNGPSYEQYF. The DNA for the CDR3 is TGTGCCAGCAGCTTGTCGAACGGCCCGTCGTACGAGCAGTACTTC.